These 17 T cell receptor beta chains originate from one sample sequenced in a study of early T cells in non-severe SARS-CoV-2 infection. TCRdb itself ran the 5' RACE reads through MiXCR, one entry per CDR3 protein. The sample contains around 30,000 distinct CDR3 sequences, 5.5% to 7.5% of which appear only once. Sequences were obtained from whole blood. These receptor sequences come from an adult who was a healthcare worker with PCR-confirmed SARS-CoV-2 infection or an uninfected control (not recorded which).

This clonotype came up a few times. The J gene is TRBJ2-1, the V gene TRBV7-9, with D perhaps matching TRBD2 (5 bases). CDR3 length equals 15 residues. Germline CDR1 is SEHNR and CDR2 is FQNEAQ (reference sequence). V was shortened by 2 bases and J by 4 bases, with 12 bases between the two germline ends. This CDR3 is CASSLQVTTYNEQFF. The DNA for the CDR3 is TGTGCCAGCAGCTTACAGGTGACTACTTACAATGAGCAGTTCTTC.

The gene calls are TRBV28 and TRBJ2-7; 11 bases are a match to TRBD1. The CDR3 is made up of 15 amino acids. Germline CDR1 is MDHEN and CDR2 is SYDVKM. V shed 5 bases, J shed 3 bases, and the junction held 6 bases outside the gene matches. In nucleotides, the CDR3 is TGTGCCAGCAGTCCCCCCGGGACAGGGGGCTACGAGCAGTACTTC. This gives the protein CASSPPGTGGYEQYF.

This clonotype was seen many times. The V and J genes are TRBV24-1 and TRBJ2-5; D possibly corresponds to TRBD2 (5 bases). The CDR3 contains 18 residues. The V end was cut by 3 bases, the J end by 0 bases, with 19 bases between. Germline CDR1 and CDR2: KGHDR and SFDVKD. The CDR3 DNA reads TGTGCCACCAGTGATCCTCAGGAGGTGGGCCTGTACCAAGAGACCCAGTACTTC. Translation gives CATSDPQEVGLYQETQYF.

The J gene is TRBJ2-3, the V gene TRBV12-3 or TRBV12-4; D is undetermined. The CDR3 is 14 amino acids. V was cut by 6 bases and J by 6 bases, with 16 bases left in between. The CDR3 spells CASRGVTISDTQYF. CDR3 nucleotides: TGTGCCAGCAGGGGCGTTACTATCTCGGATACGCAGTATTTT.

This clonotype appeared many times. This rearrangement joins TRBV11-3 to TRBJ2-1; 7 bases agree with TRBD1. This CDR3 spans 15 amino acids. Per the germline V gene, CDR1 is SGHNT and CDR2 is YENEEA. V was pared by 4 bases and J by 2 bases, with 5 bases of the junction left unmatched. In DNA form, the CDR3 reads TGTGCCAGCAGCTCGGGACAGCCCACCTACAATGAGCAGTTCTTC. This sequence encodes CASSSGQPTYNEQFF.

This clonotype was counted a few times. This chain joins TRBV20-1 and TRBJ2-5; D is possibly TRBD1 (5 bases). This CDR3 region has 14 residues. CDR1 is DFQATT, CDR2 SNEGSKA, per germline (reference sequence). V lost 7 bases, J lost 5 bases, and 20 bases lay in between. CDR3 nucleotide sequence: TGCAGTGGAACCTTAGGGGCGCTAAGGGAGACCCAGTACTTC. Translating it yields CSGTLGALRETQYF.

The CDR3: CASSPLTTEAFF. For the CDR3, the DNA is TGTGCCAGCTCACCGCTGACCACTGAAGCTTTCTTT. The chain couples TRBV18 to TRBJ1-1; D not certain. CDR1 KGHSH and CDR2 LQKENI come from the germline V gene. This CDR3 region has 12 residues. V gave up 3 bases and J gave up 4 bases, with 6 bases separating them.

This clonotype was seen ten or more times. The CDR3 region has the DNA TGCAGTGCTAGTCCGACAGGGGGTCACACTGAAGCTTTCTTT. Protein: CSASPTGGHTEAFF. The J gene is TRBJ1-1, the V gene TRBV20-1; 9 positions agree with TRBD1. CDR3 size: 14 residues. Trimming took 3 bases from V and 3 from J; bases not matched to a gene: 5. The germline gives CDR1 DFQATT, CDR2 SNEGSKA (reference sequence).

This clonotype was recorded many times. The rearrangement uses TRBV6-5 and TRBJ2-6; a possible D gene is TRBD1 (5 bases). V lost 1 base to trimming and J lost 0 bases, with 16 bases between them. The CDR3 loop spans 19 amino acids. The germline V gene encodes CDR1 MNHEY and CDR2 SVGAGI. The CDR3 coding sequence is TGTGCCAGCAGTTACTACGGCCTCAGGGAAGGCTCTGGGGCCAACGTCCTGACTTTC. Encoded protein: CASSYYGLREGSGANVLTF.

This clonotype was recorded at least ten times. At one end, the junction sequence differs from germline, possibly due to a read error. The chain employs TRBV7-2 and TRBJ2-4; 14 positions match TRBD2. CDR3 size: 17 residues. Looked up from germline, CDR1 is SGHTA and CDR2 is FQGNSA. The CDR3 DNA sequence: TGTGCCAGCAGCCTATCGACTAGCGGGGGGGCCAGAAACATTCAGTACTTC. This codes for CASSLSTSGGARNIQYF.

In its sample, this clonotype was seen many times. The rearrangement joins TRBV20-1 to TRBJ2-3; a weak D match, TRBD2 (5 bases). From germline, CDR1 is DFQATT and CDR2 SNEGSKA (reference sequence). The CDR3 loop spans 13 amino acids. V was cut by 7 bases and J by 1 base, with 12 bases left in between. The CDR3 nucleotides are TGCAGTGGAATAGGGAGAGGCACAGATACGCAGTATTTT. It yields the protein CSGIGRGTDTQYF.

This clonotype was counted many times. The chain employs TRBV12-3 or TRBV12-4 and TRBJ2-7, with a weak D call TRBD1 (6 bases). The CDR3 has 12 residues. V shed 6 bases and J shed 9 bases, with 15 bases lying between them. The CDR3 protein is CASRGATLGQYF. The CDR3 region has the DNA TGTGCCAGCAGGGGGGCCACCCTGGGGCAGTACTTC.

The genes are TRBV4-2 and TRBJ1-6, with a tentative D call TRBD1 (6 bases). CDR1 is LGHNA and CDR2 is YNFKEQ in the germline V gene. The V and J ends lost 4 bases and 8 bases respectively, with 6 bases between them. The CDR3 covers 12 residues. The CDR3 sequence: CASSPGDSPLHF. CDR3 nucleotide sequence: TGTGCCAGCAGCCCAGGGGATTCACCCCTCCACTTT.

This chain uses TRBV12-3 or TRBV12-4 with TRBJ1-1; a weak D match, TRBD1 (5 bases). The V gene lost 6 bases and the J gene lost 2 bases, with 10 bases spanning the gap. The CDR3 spans 13 residues. This chain's CDR3 is CASSPRANTEAFF. CDR3 in DNA: TGTGCCAGCAGCCCCAGGGCAAACACTGAAGCTTTCTTT.

This clonotype was detected ten times or more. J is TRBJ1-6 and V is TRBV7-2; maybe TRBD1 (5 bases). Trimming took 5 bases from V and 0 from J, leaving 14 bases between them. This CDR3 has 17 residues. The germline CDR1 and CDR2 sequences are SGHTA and FQGNSA. CDR3 DNA sequence: TGTGCCAGCAGCGGGGCGGGGGGTAGCTCCTATAATTCACCCCTCCACTTT. It translates to CASSGAGGSSYNSPLHF.

V and J are TRBV18 and TRBJ2-7; 11 positions agree with TRBD1. CDR1 KGHSH and CDR2 LQKENI come from the germline V gene. V gave up 3 bases and J gave up 5 bases; unmatched junction bases: 6. The CDR3 runs to 15 residues. CDR3 region: CASSPFGTGGDEQYF. The CDR3 bases are TGTGCCAGCTCACCGTTCGGGACAGGGGGGGACGAGCAGTACTTC.

This clonotype was recorded at least ten times. This chain joins TRBV20-1 and TRBJ2-5; unclear D gene. V lost 3 bases, J lost 0 bases, and 5 bases lay in between. CDR3 length: 12 residues. From germline, CDR1 is DFQATT and CDR2 SNEGSKA (reference sequence). This CDR3 is CSASRYQETQYF. DNA for the CDR3: TGCAGTGCTAGTAGGTACCAAGAGACCCAGTACTTC.